This T cell receptor beta chain was captured by sequencing in a study of regulatory dendritic cells for organ transplantation (dated by TCRdb to about 2017). The study in broad terms: TCRbeta repertoires were sequenced from sorted naive and memory CD4+ and CD8+ T cells before and after allostimulation with regulatory or mature dendritic cells. Study-wide conclusions, independent of this receptor: Of the resting subsets, the one holding the most alloreactive TCR clonotypes was memory CD8+ T cells. In both subjects, allostimulation led to expansion of memory CD8+ clones, although regulatory dendritic cells appeared to cause more limited expansion than mature dendritic cells did. Repertoires were highly diverse in naive CD4+ and CD8+ T cells, less diverse in memory cells, and most oligoclonal in memory CD8+ cells. Only a couple of subjects were sequenced, and the authors noted considerable between-individual heterogeneity in the alloreactive memory CD8+ T cell pool.

Naive T cells were sorted as CD45RA+ and memory T cells as CD45RO+ CD4+ or CD8+ cells by FACS. The T cells used for TCR sequencing were obtained from two healthy control subjects. Unstimulated sorted T cell subsets were used as baseline controls for the mixed lymphocyte reactions. Genomic DNA was extracted with the Qiagen DNeasy Blood & Tissue Kit. In the case of this clone: It lacks a known antigen. No base quality information exists; no much larger clone differs at one position.

The TCRbeta CDR3 regions were amplified in a multiplexed two-step PCR with Vbeta-specific forward primers and Jbeta-specific reverse primers. Through the immunoSEQ service, TCRbeta libraries were sequenced on an Illumina instrument. Processing in the source paper ran as follows. IMGT annotation was used to assign V, D and J genes, and synthetic CDR3 analogues were used to correct the counts for multiplex PCR bias. In the immunoSEQ Analyzer, repertoire clonality was calculated as one minus normalized Shannon entropy. Clonal expansion was defined by Fisher's exact test with Benjamini-Hochberg false discovery rate control, using two-tailed P<0.01. TCRdb obtained this table from immuneACCESS and retained in-frame rearrangements with V and J assigned. These tables miss some clones; where compared with another copy, unresolved V genes account for less than half of the shortfall, and the remainder is unexplained. The V and J calls and clone size are taken from that table; D and trimming were inferred from the DNA. This sample lists approximately 28,000 clones; roughly 85% were detected once. Around 0.38% of the sample lies in the top ten.

The sequencing input was naive CD8+ T cells from blood. This specimen's cell subset or site label, interpreted: CD45RA+ naive T cells. The clonotype was recovered from a human donor in good health.

CDR3 reads: CASSDSTTPPYSEQYF. The DNA sequence is given as TGTGCCAGCAGTGACTCAACCACGCCCCCTTATAGCGAGCAGTACTTC. The rearranged segments are TRBV6-4 and TRBJ2-7, with the identity of the D gene unclear. V is cut by 0 bases and J by 6 bases, and the space between the germline ends is 18 bases. The CDR3, cysteine through phenylalanine, is 16 amino acids long. Of the read, only the CDR3 DNA is kept; its 48 bases are in frame from base 1. Taken from the germline V gene, the CDR1 and CDR2 loops are MRHNA and SNTAGT.